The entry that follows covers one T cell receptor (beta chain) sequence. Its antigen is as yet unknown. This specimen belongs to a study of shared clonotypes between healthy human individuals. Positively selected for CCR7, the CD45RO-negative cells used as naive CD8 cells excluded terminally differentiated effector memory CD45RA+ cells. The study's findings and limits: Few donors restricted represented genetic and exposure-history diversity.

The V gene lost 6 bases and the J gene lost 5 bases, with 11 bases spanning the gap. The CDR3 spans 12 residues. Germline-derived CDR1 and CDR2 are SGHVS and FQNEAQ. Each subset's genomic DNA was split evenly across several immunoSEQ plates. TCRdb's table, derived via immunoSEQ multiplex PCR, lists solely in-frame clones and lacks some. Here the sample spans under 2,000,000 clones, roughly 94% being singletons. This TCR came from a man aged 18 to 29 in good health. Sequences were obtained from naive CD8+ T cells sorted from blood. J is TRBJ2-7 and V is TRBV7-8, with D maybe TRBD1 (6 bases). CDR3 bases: TGTGCCAGCAGTCCCAAGGGGGACGAGCAGTACTTC. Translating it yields CASSPKGDEQYF.